This T cell receptor beta chain was identified during a study of neurological immune-mediated disorders (dated by TCRdb to between 2017 and 2020). Looking at the study overall: Among the approximately 35 multiple sclerosis patients, relapsing-remitting MS accounted for about 31 and secondary progressive MS accounted for 3. The cohort comprised roughly 69 subjects: roughly 15 HAM/TSP patients, some 34 multiple sclerosis patients and about 20 healthy controls. Longitudinal samples, technical triplicates and paired sorted CD4+ and CD8+ T-cell subsets, alongside PBMC samples, were included among the approximately 100 TCR-beta libraries. The study compared peripheral blood TCR-beta repertoires of HTLV-I-associated myelopathy (HAM/TSP) patients, multiple sclerosis patients and healthy controls using UMI-based sequencing. Study-level results and caveats: TCR clonal expansion was highest in HAM/TSP patients and lowest in MS patients, with MS patients falling below even healthy controls. The MS cluster was not associated with any clinical or MRI features, and the authors stated that larger cohorts are needed. Phylogenetic analysis grouped repertoires from 18 of 34 MS patients into a cluster of related CDR3 sequences, suggesting a possible repertoire-level signature. No identical CDR3 amino acid sequences were found to be shared among expanded clones across subjects, suggesting that TCR-beta repertoires were private in all groups.

In this sample, this clonotype turned up many times. The antigen it recognizes is unknown. Base qualities are not at hand, and no much larger clone is one base apart. cDNA was synthesized by template-switch 5'RACE using a primer carrying a 10-nucleotide random unique molecular identifier by which each TCR transcript was tagged. Over 170 million TCR-beta sequences, covering 15-18 subjects, were produced in each sequencing run. The RNeasy kit was used to extract total RNA. The KAPA Real-time Library Amplification kit was used to amplify TCR-beta VDJ regions with primers targeting the TCR constant region and the 5'RACE anchor. Sample indexes and Illumina adaptors were added in a first PCR, and a second PCR then increased library yield. The roughly 650 bp TCR product was size-selected on a 2% E-gel SizeSelection system after Ampure bead purification. Before pooling, libraries had their quality checked on a Bioanalyzer, their concentration measured with Qubit, and their quantity determined with the Kapa Library Quantification kit. Paired-end 2 x 150 bp sequencing of the libraries was performed on an Illumina HiSeq 2500. To increase sequence diversity, about 25-31% phiX was spiked into each library pool. The study's processing was this. The UMI-based MiGEC pipeline processed quality-filtered reads and removed over 80% of raw TCR sequences during error correction. VDJ genes were aligned to IMGT germline references, and each clonotype was defined by a unique CDR3 amino acid sequence together with V-J genes. Clonal expansion, Shannon diversity, and CDR3 relatedness (CalcPairwiseDistances, ClusterSamples) were evaluated with VDJtools, and phylogenetic trees were built with CLCbio workbench. A clone was classed as expanded if it had 8 or more unique UMIs, a cutoff based on coefficient-of-variation modelling across technical triplicates. In TCRdb, the public reads were trimmed at Q25 with fastp and aligned with MiXCR, with productive beta chains retained. CDR3 protein sequences are deduplicated, and each keeps its most common genes and DNA. The V and J calls were not made by the authors but by TCRdb's processing. In this sample the table shows about 66,000 distinct CDR3 sequences, around 4.8% of which occur a single time. The ten most abundant clones make up roughly 2.2% of the sample.

For unsorted PBMC libraries, 2 million PBMCs were used after storage in RNAlater at -80 degrees C until RNA extraction. The multiple sclerosis patients were enrolled in a US clinical protocol that used magnetic resonance imaging to evaluate disease progression. PBMCs were separated from peripheral blood using Ficoll-Hypaque density gradient centrifugation and then cryopreserved in liquid nitrogen. The TCR comes from an older woman with multiple sclerosis. The specimen was PBMCs.

The nucleotide sequence reads TGCGCCAGCAGCCAGAGCTCCTACGAGCAGTACTTC. Its amino acids are CASSQSSYEQYF. The rearrangement combines TRBV5-1 with TRBJ2-7; no D segment can be confidently identified. Cut back by 4 bases and 0 bases, the V and J ends lie 5 bases apart. CDR1 and CDR2 were assigned from the germline V gene as SGHRS and YFSETQ. The CDR3 runs 12 residues from the cysteine to the phenylalanine. Of all the DNA, just the CDR3 is kept, 36 bases in frame from base 1.